This entry is about one TCR beta chain. Its specificity is not known. Healthy bone marrow donors made up the cohort. CDR3 length: 17 residues. Germline lookup yields CDR1 SGHVS and CDR2 FNYEAQ. Trimming at V came to 5 bases and at J to 0 bases, leaving 11 bases not matched to a gene. The PCR ran on 60 Vbeta and 13 Jbeta primers. Data came from immunoSEQ multiplex PCR; TCRdb stores just in-frame clones and leaves some out. The table includes under 150,000 clones, 60% to 85% detected once. This entry belongs to a study of cytomegalovirus exposure and HLA in healthy donors. Regarding the study as a whole: The likely origin of a cluster of highly shared sequence variants was a sequencing artifact. Reportedly, cytomegalovirus status was diagnosed with high sensitivity and specificity. Three CMV-associated chains were confirmed in vitro to be specific for CMV antigens.

Sequenced material: PBMCs. This TCR came from a woman in her forties in good health and CMV-seronegative. The chain joins TRBV7-6 to TRBJ2-3; 7 bases agree with TRBD2. CDR3 region: CASSPPWREMSTDTQYF. The CDR3 region has the DNA TGTGCCAGCAGCCCCCCTTGGCGGGAGATGAGCACAGATACGCAGTATTTT.